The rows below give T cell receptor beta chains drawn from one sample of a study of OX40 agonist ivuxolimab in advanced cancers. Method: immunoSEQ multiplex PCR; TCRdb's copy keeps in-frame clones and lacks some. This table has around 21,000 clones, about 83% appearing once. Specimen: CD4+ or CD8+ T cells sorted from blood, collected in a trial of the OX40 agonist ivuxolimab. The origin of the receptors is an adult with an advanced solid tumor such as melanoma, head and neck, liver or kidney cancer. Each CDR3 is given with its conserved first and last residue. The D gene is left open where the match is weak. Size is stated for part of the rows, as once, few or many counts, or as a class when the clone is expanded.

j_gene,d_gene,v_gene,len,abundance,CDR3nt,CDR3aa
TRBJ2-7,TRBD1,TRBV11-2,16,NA,TGTGCCAGCAGCTTAGGGACAGGGGGCCATGTTGACGAGCAGTACTTC,CASSLGTGGHVDEQYF
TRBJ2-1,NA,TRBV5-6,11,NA,TGTGCCAGCAGCTTAATCAATGAGCAGTTCTTC,CASSLINEQFF
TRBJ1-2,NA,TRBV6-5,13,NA,TGTGCCAGCAGTTTGAGCCCCAACTATGGCTACACCTTC,CASSLSPNYGYTF
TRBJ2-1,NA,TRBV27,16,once,TGTGCCAGCAGTTTTTCTTGGGGCCGCACCTACAATGAGCAGTTCTTC,CASSFSWGRTYNEQFF
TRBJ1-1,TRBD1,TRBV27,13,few,TGTGCCAGCAGCTCCAACAGGGGCACTGAAGCTTTCTTT,CASSSNRGTEAFF
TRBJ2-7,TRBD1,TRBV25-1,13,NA,TGTGCCAGCAGTGGGACAGGGCCCAACGAGCAGTACTTC,CASSGTGPNEQYF
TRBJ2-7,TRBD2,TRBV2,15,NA,TGTGCCAGCAGTCTAGCAACCGGGACTAACTACGAGCAGTACTTC,CASSLATGTNYEQYF
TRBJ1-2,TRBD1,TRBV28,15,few,TGTGCCAGCAGAGACCCGGGACAGCGCTCCTATGGCTACACCTTC,CASRDPGQRSYGYTF
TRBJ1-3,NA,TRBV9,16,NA,TGTGCCAGCAGCGTAGATGGGGGGAGGTCTGGAAACACCATATATTTT,CASSVDGGRSGNTIYF
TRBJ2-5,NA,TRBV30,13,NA,TGTGCCTGGAGTATCGGGGGTGGAGAGACCCAGTACTTC,CAWSIGGGETQYF
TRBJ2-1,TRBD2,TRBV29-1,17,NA,TGCAGCGTTGACGGTCTAGCGGGAGGGTTAACCTACAATGAGCAGTTCTTC,CSVDGLAGGLTYNEQFF
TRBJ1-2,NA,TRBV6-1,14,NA,TGTGCCGGTCGGGGGGGGTCCCCTAACTATGGCTACACCTTC,CAGRGGSPNYGYTF
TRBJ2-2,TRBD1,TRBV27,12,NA,TGTGCCAGCAGTCGACAGGGTTCGGAGCTGTTTTTT,CASSRQGSELFF
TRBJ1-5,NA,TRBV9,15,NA,TGTGCCAGCAGCGTAGACGGAAATAGCAATCAGCCCCAGCATTTT,CASSVDGNSNQPQHF
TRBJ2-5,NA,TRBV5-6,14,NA,TGTGCCAGCAGCCCAGGACGGGGGCAAGAGACCCAGTACTTC,CASSPGRGQETQYF
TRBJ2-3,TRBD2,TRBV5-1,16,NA,TGCGCCAGCAGCTTAGGGACTAGCGGCCCCACAGATACGCAGTATTTT,CASSLGTSGPTDTQYF
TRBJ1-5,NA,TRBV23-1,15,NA,TGCGCCAGCAGTCAATCGGGACCGAGCAATCAGCCCCAGCATTTT,CASSQSGPSNQPQHF
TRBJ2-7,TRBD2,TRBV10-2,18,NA,TGCGCCAGCAGTGAGTCGAGACTAGCGGGGTCTTTTTTGAATAAGCAGTACTTC,CASSESRLAGSFLNKQYF
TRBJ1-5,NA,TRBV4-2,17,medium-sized,TGTGCCAGCAGCCAAGAATGGCTGTCAGGCAGCAATCAGCCCCAGCATTTT,CASSQEWLSGSNQPQHF
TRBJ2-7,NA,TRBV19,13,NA,TGTGCCAGTAGTGTGGACAGACCTTCGATGCAGTACTTC,CASSVDRPSMQYF
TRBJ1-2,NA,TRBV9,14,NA,TGTGCCAGCAGTCGGGAGGGTGGGACCTATGGCTACACCTTC,CASSREGGTYGYTF
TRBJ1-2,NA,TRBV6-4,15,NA,TGTGCCAGCAGTGACTCTCCAGACTCCTACTATGGCTACACCTTC,CASSDSPDSYYGYTF
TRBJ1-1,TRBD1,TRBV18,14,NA,TGTGCCAGCTCACAGACAGGGAGTAGCACTGAAGCTTTCTTT,CASSQTGSSTEAFF
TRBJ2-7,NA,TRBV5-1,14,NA,TGCGCCAGCAGGGAGGCAGGGGGGAACTACGAGCAGTACTTC,CASREAGGNYEQYF
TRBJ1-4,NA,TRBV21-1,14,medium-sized,TGTGCCAGCAGCAAAGATCGGGGCGGGGAAAAACTGTTTTTT,CASSKDRGGEKLFF
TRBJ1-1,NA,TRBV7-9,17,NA,TGTGCCAGCAGCTTAGACCGGGACGGAGCATGGTACACTGAAGCTTTCTTT,CASSLDRDGAWYTEAFF
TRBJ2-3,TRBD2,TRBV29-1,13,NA,TGCAGCGTTGCACGGGGGAGGGGAGATACGCAGTATTTT,CSVARGRGDTQYF
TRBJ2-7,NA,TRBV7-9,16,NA,TGTGCCAGCAGCTTCGCCCGGGGCGCTCCCACGGGCGAGCAGTACTTC,CASSFARGAPTGEQYF
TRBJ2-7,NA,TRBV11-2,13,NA,TGTGCCAGCAGCTCCGGCGGCCCCTACGAGCAGTACTTC,CASSSGGPYEQYF
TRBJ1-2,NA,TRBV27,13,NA,TGTGCCAGCAGTTCTGGCGCTCGTACTGGCTACACCTTC,CASSSGARTGYTF
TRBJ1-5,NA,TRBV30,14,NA,TGTGCCTGGAGTGTGGGCAGGGGAATTGAGCCCCAGCATTTT,CAWSVGRGIEPQHF
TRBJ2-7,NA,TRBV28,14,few,TGTGCCAGCAACGGAAAGGTGGGCTCCTACGAGCAGTACTTC,CASNGKVGSYEQYF
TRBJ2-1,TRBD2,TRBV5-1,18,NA,TGCGCCAGCAGCTTGGGCCAAGGACTAGCGAGCTCCTACAATGAGCAGTTCTTC,CASSLGQGLASSYNEQFF
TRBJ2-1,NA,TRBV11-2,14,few,TGTGCCAGCAGCTTAGAGGACGTATGGAATGAGCAGTTCTTC,CASSLEDVWNEQFF
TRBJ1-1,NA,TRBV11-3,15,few,TGTGCCAGCAGCTTAGGGGGTCGGCGGAACACTGAAGCTTTCTTT,CASSLGGRRNTEAFF
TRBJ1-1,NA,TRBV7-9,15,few,TGTGCCAGCAGCTTCCCGCTACCACCGGGCACTGAAGCTTTCTTT,CASSFPLPPGTEAFF
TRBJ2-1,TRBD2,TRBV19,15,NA,TGTGCCAGTAGTATTCCGGGAGGCGTCTACAATGAGCAGTTCTTC,CASSIPGGVYNEQFF